Below are 4 T cell receptor beta chains sequenced from a single sample in a study of blood T cells in healthy people across ages. Together with a sample-barcoded 5' primer, a J-beta primer mix was included in a second PCR lasting about 6 to 11 cycles. TCRdb re-called the 5' RACE reads with MiXCR, one entry per CDR3 protein. Of 600,000 or so distinct CDR3 sequences listed, roughly 43% are singletons. Sequenced material: blood. These TCRs come from a man aged 80 or over in good health.

In this sample, this clonotype turned up a few times. This rearrangement joins TRBV20-1 to TRBJ2-5; D is tentatively TRBD1 or TRBD2 (5 bases each). Germline V CDR1 and CDR2: DFQATT, SNEGSKA (reference sequence). This CDR3 is built from 15 residues. The V gene lost 0 bases and the J gene lost 5 bases, with 16 bases spanning the gap. The CDR3 protein is CSARDSRDPQETQYF. The CDR3 DNA reads TGCAGTGCTAGAGATTCCAGGGACCCCCAGGAGACCCAGTACTTC.

In this sample, this clonotype turned up many times. The V and J genes are TRBV5-1 and TRBJ2-5; unclear D gene. The J call is doubtful: the DNA matches TRBJ2-7 better. The germline V gene has CDR1 SGHRS and CDR2 YFSETQ. The CDR3 contains 12 residues. The CDR3 region is CASSLAQTEQYF. As DNA, the CDR3 is TGCGCCAGCAGCTTGGCCCAGACCGAGCAGTACTTC.

The chain joins TRBV10-3 to TRBJ1-4; maybe TRBD1 (5 bases). The V end lost 10 bases, the J end lost 2 bases, and 14 bases lay between the germline ends. This CDR3 is built from 14 residues. The V gene's germline CDR1 is ENHRY and CDR2 SYGVKD. For the CDR3, the DNA is TGTGCCAGCTCCAGGGCGGGTACTAATGAAAAACTGTTTTTT. This encodes CASSRAGTNEKLFF.

There are a few counts of this clonotype. The chain has TRBV5-1 and TRBJ2-7, with 7 bases identical to TRBD2. Per germline, CDR1 SGHRS and CDR2 YFSETQ. With V trimmed by 4 bases and J by 7 bases, 14 bases remained unmatched. The CDR3 runs 15 residues. The CDR3 here is CASSPEWGGSDEQYF. In DNA form, the CDR3 reads TGCGCCAGCAGCCCGGAGTGGGGGGGATCGGATGAGCAGTACTTC. Together with reference TRBV5-1 and TRBJ2-7, the CDR3 gives the full variable domain: KAGVTQTPRYLIKTRGQQVTLSCSPISGHRSVSWYQQTPGQGLQFLFEYFSETQRNKGNFPGRFSGRQFSNSRSEMNVSTLELGDSALYLCASSPEWGGSDEQYFGPGTRLTVT.